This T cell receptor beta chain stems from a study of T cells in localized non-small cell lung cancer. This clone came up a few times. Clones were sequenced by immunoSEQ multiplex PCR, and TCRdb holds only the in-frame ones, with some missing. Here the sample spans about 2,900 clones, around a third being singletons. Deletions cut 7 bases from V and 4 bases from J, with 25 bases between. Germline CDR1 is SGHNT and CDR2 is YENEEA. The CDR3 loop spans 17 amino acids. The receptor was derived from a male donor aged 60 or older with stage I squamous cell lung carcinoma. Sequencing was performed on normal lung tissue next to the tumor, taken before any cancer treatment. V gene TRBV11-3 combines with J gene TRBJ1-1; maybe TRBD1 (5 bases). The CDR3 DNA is TGTGCCAGCACCCAATGGGTGTGGGGTCCCCAGGGCACTGAAGCTTTCTTT. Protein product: CASTQWVWGPQGTEAFF.